Shown below are 27 T cell receptor beta chains from a single sample sequenced in a study of T cells in Graves' hyperthyroidism and ophthalmopathy. Amplified TCR beta CDR3 regions derived from RNA transcripts. An initial round of RT-PCR targeting the TCR CDR3 relied on the HTBI primer set. TCRdb itself ran the multiplex PCR reads through MiXCR, one entry per CDR3 protein. The table has around 520,000 distinct CDR3 sequences, around 15% seen once; the top ten hold about 15%. Sequenced material: blood. These receptors all stem from a woman aged 40 to 49 with Graves' hyperthyroidism.

The V call is TRBV20-1, the J call TRBJ2-3; 9 nucleotides agree with TRBD2. Germline CDR1 and CDR2: DFQATT and SNEGSKA (reference sequence). J lost 4 bases, V lost 3 bases, and 8 bases had no gene match. The CDR3 is made up of 15 amino acids. The CDR3 loop is CSASVREGRADTQYF. CDR3 nucleotide sequence: TGCAGTGCTAGTGTGCGGGAGGGCCGGGCAGATACGCAGTATTTT.

This clonotype came up many times. The gene calls are TRBV3-1 and TRBJ2-7; D is unclear. This CDR3 comprises 12 residues. The V and J ends lost 5 bases and 5 bases respectively, with 10 bases between them. Germline values: CDR1 LGHDT, CDR2 YNNKEL (reference sequence). CDR3 sequence: CASSDGSHEQYF. The CDR3 nucleotides read TGTGCCAGCAGCGATGGTTCCCACGAGCAGTACTTC.

This chain links TRBV6-5 with TRBJ2-5; TRBD1 agrees at 7 bases. CDR3 length: 14 residues. V shed 0 bases and J 5 bases; nucleotides not matched to a gene: 3. The germline V gene encodes CDR1 MNHEY and CDR2 SVGAGI. The CDR3 spells CASSYSDRVETQYF. In nucleotides, the CDR3 is TGTGCCAGCAGTTACTCTGACAGGGTGGAGACCCAGTACTTC.

This clonotype was seen more than once but under ten times. The chain employs TRBV3-1 and TRBJ2-5; the D gene is possibly TRBD1 (6 bases). V lost 4 bases to trimming and J lost 2 bases, with 14 bases between them. The CDR3 sequence is 15 residues long. Per germline, CDR1 LGHDT and CDR2 YNNKEL (reference sequence). CDR3 sequence reads: CASSLQTGPQETQYF. DNA of the CDR3: TGTGCCAGCAGCCTTCAGACAGGCCCACAAGAGACCCAGTACTTC.

As to this clonotype: One end of the junction varies from germline; a read error may be responsible. CDR3 DNA sequence: TGTGCCAGCAGTTTACACGGGGGCTACAAGCAGTACTTC. It translates to CASSLHGGYKQYF. The chain is built from TRBV28 and TRBJ2-7, with D perhaps given as TRBD1 or TRBD2 (6 bases each). The CDR3 is made up of 13 amino acids. Germline loops: CDR1 MDHEN, CDR2 SYDVKM.

V is TRBV2 and J is TRBJ2-6; 8 bases fit TRBD1. V trimming: 4 bases; J trimming: 0 bases; junction bases outside the gene matches: 8. Germline-derived CDR1 and CDR2 are SNHLY and FYNNEI. This CDR3 is 18 amino acids long. Written as DNA, the CDR3 is TGTGCCAGCAGTGTCCGGGACAGGTCCATCTCTGGGGCCAACGTCCTGACTTTC. This encodes CASSVRDRSISGANVLTF.

This clonotype was recorded at least ten times. The gene calls are TRBV7-2 and TRBJ2-5, with 9 positions matching TRBD2. CDR1 is SGHTA and CDR2 is FQGNSA in the germline V gene. CDR3 length equals 17 residues. V lost 1 base to trimming and J lost 5 bases; unmatched junction nucleotides: 11. The CDR3 DNA sequence: TGTGCCAGCAGCTTAGGGCTGATTAGCGGGAGTGAGGAGACCCAGTACTTC. It specifies CASSLGLISGSEETQYF.

Many counts were recorded for this clonotype. The V call is TRBV11-2, the J call TRBJ2-3; 11 bases fit TRBD2. V shed 1 base and J 5 bases; nucleotides not matched to a gene: 5. The CDR3 is 16 residues long. The V gene's germline CDR1 is SGHAT and CDR2 FQNNGV. The CDR3, as DNA: TGTGCCAGCAGCTTAGGGGCTGGACTAGCGGGAGATACGCAGTATTTT. Protein: CASSLGAGLAGDTQYF.

This clonotype was picked up many times. The J gene is TRBJ2-5, the V gene TRBV9; 12 bases line up with TRBD2. The CDR3 runs 15 residues. The V and J ends lost 3 bases and 5 bases, in that order; junction bases with no gene match: 5. The germline V gene encodes CDR1 SGDLS and CDR2 YYNGEE. The CDR3 loop reads CASSGLAGDGETQYF. The CDR3 region has the DNA TGTGCCAGCAGCGGACTAGCGGGAGACGGGGAGACCCAGTACTTC.

This clonotype was picked up many times. The chain has TRBV2 and TRBJ1-6; D possibly corresponds to TRBD1 (5 bases). The CDR3 contains 18 residues. V was clipped by 6 bases and J by 3 bases, with 21 bases between them. Germline V gene data show CDR1 as SNHLY and CDR2 as FYNNEI. The CDR3 reads CASSPTGAGQGYNSPLHF. CDR3 DNA sequence: TGTGCCAGCAGCCCGACCGGCGCGGGGCAGGGCTATAATTCACCCCTCCACTTT.

The chain links TRBV5-5 to TRBJ1-5, with 7 bases that match TRBD1. Trimming cost V 0 bases and J 0 bases; bases outside gene matches: 9. This CDR3 comprises 18 residues. Germline CDR1 reads SGHKS; CDR2 reads YYEKEE (reference sequence). CDR3 in amino acids: CASSLATSTGNSNQPQHF. Here the CDR3 DNA reads TGTGCCAGCAGCTTGGCCACTTCGACAGGGAATAGCAATCAGCCCCAGCATTTT.

The chain couples TRBV2 to TRBJ2-2; D gene ambiguous. This CDR3 has 14 residues. Germline CDR1 SNHLY, CDR2 FYNNEI. V lost 4 bases and J 6 bases, leaving 12 bases between the germline ends. The CDR3 loop reads CASSALESAGELFF. CDR3 sequence (DNA): TGTGCCAGCAGTGCTTTAGAGAGTGCCGGGGAGCTGTTTTTT.

The gene calls are TRBV10-2 and TRBJ2-2; maybe TRBD2 (6 bases). CDR1 and CDR2 from the germline V gene are WSHSY and SAAADI. This CDR3 has 15 amino acids. V lost 7 bases and J 6 bases, leaving 18 bases between the germline ends. The CDR3 spells CASKETSGFAGELFF. The CDR3 nucleotides read TGCGCCAGCAAGGAGACTAGTGGGTTCGCCGGGGAGCTGTTTTTT.

This clonotype was counted ten times or more. The J gene is TRBJ2-1, the V gene TRBV10-1, with D perhaps TRBD1 (6 bases). The CDR3 contains 16 residues. Trimming pared 4 bases from V and 0 bases from J, leaving 13 bases between. CDR1 is WNHNN, CDR2 SYGVQD, per germline (reference sequence). The CDR3 sequence: CASSGRDTRSYNEQFF. The DNA for the CDR3 is TGCGCCAGCAGTGGAAGGGACACTCGCTCCTACAATGAGCAGTTCTTC.

In its sample, this clonotype was seen a few times. The chain has TRBV2 and TRBJ1-2, with D hard to call. The V gene's germline CDR1 is SNHLY and CDR2 FYNNEI. Trimming cost V 4 bases and J 7 bases, with 7 bases left between them. This CDR3 is 11 amino acids long. The CDR3 region has the DNA TGTGCCAGCAGTGCTACCTTTGGCTACACCTTC. Translating gives CASSATFGYTF.

The chain is built from TRBV6-2 or TRBV6-3 and TRBJ1-5; 7 nucleotides line up with TRBD1. J gave up 6 bases and V 6 bases, and 14 bases lay outside the gene matches. Germline V gene data show CDR1 as MNHEY and CDR2 as SVGEGT. The CDR3 has 16 residues. CDR3 nucleotides: TGTGCCAGCAGCCTAGTATTGACAGGGCTAAGTCAGCCCCAGCATTTT. This translates into CASSLVLTGLSQPQHF.

Ten or more counts support this clonotype. The chain employs TRBV7-2 and TRBJ2-1; D call uncertain. Germline V gene lookup returns CDR1 SGHTA and CDR2 FQGNSA. V lost 1 base to trimming and J lost 1 base, with 11 bases between them. This CDR3 region has 16 residues. In DNA form, the CDR3 reads TGTGCCAGCAGCTTAGATGCACCTAGGTCCTACAATGAGCAGTTCTTC. Amino acid sequence: CASSLDAPRSYNEQFF.

This clonotype was seen many times. The chain links TRBV6-1 to TRBJ2-7; D perhaps matches TRBD1 (5 bases). V was cut by 3 bases and J by 1 base, with 13 bases left in between. The V gene's germline CDR1 is MNHNS and CDR2 SASEGT. The CDR3 runs to 15 residues. The CDR3, as DNA: TGTGCCAGCAGTGACCGCGACAGCCTATCCTACGAGCAGTACTTC. It yields the protein CASSDRDSLSYEQYF.

This clonotype was picked up a small number of times. J is TRBJ1-4 and V is TRBV20-1; unclear D gene. In germline, CDR1 is DFQATT, CDR2 SNEGSKA (reference sequence). Trimming cost V 2 bases and J 4 bases, with 8 bases left between them. CDR3 length: 13 amino acids. The DNA of the CDR3 is TGCAGTGCTAGACAGGAACTTAATGAAAAACTGTTTTTT. Translated: CSARQELNEKLFF.

This clonotype has ten or more counts. J is TRBJ2-1 and V is TRBV10-3, with 11 bases aligning to TRBD2. The germline CDR1 and CDR2 sequences are ENHRY and SYGVKD. The CDR3 loop spans 18 amino acids. The V segment lost 6 bases and the J segment 6 bases; nucleotides outside the gene matches: 16. The CDR3 DNA sequence: TGTGCCATCAGGGGACAGGCCGGAGCTCTAGCGGGAGGCAATGAGCAGTTCTTC. Translation: CAIRGQAGALAGGNEQFF.

J is TRBJ2-1 and V is TRBV25-1, with 7 bases identical to TRBD1. With 8 bases clipped from V and 0 bases from J, the junction kept 4 bases outside the gene matches. The germline V gene encodes CDR1 MGHDK and CDR2 SYGVNS. The CDR3 is 14 residues long. This CDR3 is CASQGQSSYNEQFF. CDR3 DNA: TGTGCCAGCCAGGGACAGAGCTCCTACAATGAGCAGTTCTTC.

The chain uses TRBV19 and TRBJ1-5, with D possibly TRBD1 on 5 matching bases. The length of the CDR3 is 16 residues. Trimming removed 6 bases from V and 5 bases from J, with 20 bases in between. From germline, CDR1 is LNHDA and CDR2 SQIVND (reference sequence). The CDR3: CASSTVGRRVDQPQHF. The CDR3, as DNA: TGTGCCAGTAGCACAGTGGGACGGAGGGTAGATCAGCCCCAGCATTTT. Based on the CDR3 plus reference TRBV19 and TRBJ1-5, the full variable domain is DGGITQSPKYLFRKEGQNVTLSCEQNLNHDAMYWYRQDPGQGLRLIYYSQIVNDFQKGDIAEGYSVSREKKESFPLTVTSAQKNPTAFYLCASSTVGRRVDQPQHFGDGTRLSIL.

Points on this clonotype: A much more abundant neighbour one base away suggests this may be a read error. The gene calls are TRBV27 and TRBJ2-7; 11 nucleotides align to TRBD2. CDR1 is MNHEY, CDR2 SMNVEV, per germline (reference sequence). The CDR3 extends over 15 amino acids. The junction had 5 bases not matched to a gene; V was cut back by 5 bases and J by 2 bases. In DNA, the CDR3 is TGTGCCAGCAGTACGGTAGCGGGAGGGGCCTACGAGCAGTACTTC. Translated, it gives CASSTVAGGAYEQYF.

The V call is TRBV7-9, the J call TRBJ2-7; TRBD2 might be the D (7 bases). Trimming pared 4 bases from V and 6 bases from J, leaving 13 bases between. The CDR3 is made up of 13 amino acids. Germline values: CDR1 SEHNR, CDR2 FQNEAQ (reference sequence). CDR3 DNA sequence: TGTGCCAGCAGCTCCCTGGGGGGGGCCGAGCAGTACTTC. Protein sequence: CASSSLGGAEQYF.

The table lists this clonotype with many counts. The rearrangement joins TRBV6-2 or TRBV6-3 to TRBJ1-1; D is uncertain. The V end lost 0 bases, the J end lost 1 base, and 15 bases lay between the germline ends. CDR3 length: 17 amino acids. CDR1 is MNHEY and CDR2 is SVGEGT in the germline V gene. CDR3 in amino acids: CASSYSPSRARNTEAFF. In DNA, the CDR3 is TGTGCCAGCAGTTACTCACCTAGTCGGGCCAGGAACACTGAAGCTTTCTTT.

This sequence joins TRBV20-1 and TRBJ1-6; a possible D gene is TRBD1 (5 bases). The CDR3 is 17 residues long. From germline, CDR1 is DFQATT and CDR2 SNEGSKA (reference sequence). V shed 0 bases and J shed 1 base, with 13 bases lying between them. The CDR3 region is CSARDQQGGSYNSPLHF. CDR3 coding DNA: TGCAGTGCTAGAGATCAGCAGGGAGGGTCCTATAATTCACCCCTCCACTTT.

This clonotype was recorded a few times. The rearrangement links TRBV19 to TRBJ1-5; D gene ambiguous. Germline V CDR1 and CDR2: LNHDA, SQIVND (reference sequence). This CDR3 contains 14 residues. Between the trimmed V and J ends, which lost 6 bases and 6 bases, there was a span of 15 bases. The CDR3 here is CASSRLMDAQPQHF. For the CDR3, the DNA is TGTGCCAGTAGCAGACTAATGGATGCTCAGCCCCAGCATTTT.